Below are 17 T cell receptor beta chains sequenced from a single sample in a study of T cell repertoires in cytomegalovirus infection. TCRdb reprocessed the reads with MiXCR, giving one entry per CDR3 protein. The data show 130,000 or so distinct CDR3 sequences, 5% to 6.5% seen once. Sequenced sample: PBMCs. These receptors were taken from a human donor in good health (CMV status not recorded). Some clones in this sample may be carry-over from other donors' samples.

The sample holds many counts of this clonotype. This chain joins TRBV14 and TRBJ2-2; unclear D gene. The germline V and J ends were trimmed by 3 bases and 8 bases, with 10 bases remaining between them. The CDR3 sequence is 13 residues long. Germline loops: CDR1 SGHDN, CDR2 FVKESK. CDR3 coding DNA: TGTGCCAGCAGCCAGGACCTGGGAGGGGAGCTGTTTTTT. Translation: CASSQDLGGELFF.

This clonotype was seen ten or more times. This rearrangement joins TRBV7-8 to TRBJ1-2; 9 positions agree with TRBD1. Germline V CDR1 and CDR2: SGHVS, FQNEAQ. The V and J ends lost 5 bases and 4 bases, in that order; junction bases with no gene match: 8. The CDR3 sequence is 15 residues long. The DNA of the CDR3 is TGTGCCAGCAGCCCCCGGGACAGGGCGATCTATGGCTACACCTTC. It encodes CASSPRDRAIYGYTF.

This clonotype was seen ten or more times. CDR3: CASSLVVGLAGELFF. CDR3 DNA sequence: TGTGCCAGCAGCTTGGTGGTCGGTTTGGCCGGGGAGCTGTTTTTT. The chain joins TRBV7-2 to TRBJ2-2; D uncertain. The V and J ends lost 3 bases and 6 bases respectively, with 14 bases between them. The CDR3 extends over 15 amino acids. Germline lookup yields CDR1 SGHTA and CDR2 FQGNSA. Filled out from reference TRBV7-2 and TRBJ2-2, the complete variable domain reads GAGVSQSPSNKVTEKGKDVELRCDPISGHTALYWYRQSLGQGLEFLIYFQGNSAPDKSGLPSDRFSAERTGGSVSTLTIQRTQQEDSAVYLCASSLVVGLAGELFFGEGSRLTVL.

This clonotype was observed at least ten times. The V call is TRBV7-2, the J call TRBJ2-2, with D unresolved. This CDR3 spans 16 amino acids. The V end lost 5 bases, the J end lost 5 bases, and 18 bases lay between the germline ends. The germline CDR1 and CDR2 sequences are SGHTA and FQGNSA. Here the CDR3 DNA reads TGTGCCAGCAGCCTAACTCCACGGGCACCTACCGGGGAGCTGTTTTTT. It codes for CASSLTPRAPTGELFF.

This clonotype came up a few times. V and J are TRBV9 and TRBJ2-1; 7 nucleotides line up with TRBD2. V lost 3 bases to trimming and J lost 10 bases; unmatched junction nucleotides: 10. The CDR3 extends over 14 amino acids. Germline CDR1 and CDR2: SGDLS and YYNGEE. The CDR3 protein is CASSAEIRAGEQFF. CDR3 bases: TGTGCCAGCAGCGCCGAAATAAGAGCGGGGGAGCAGTTCTTC.

In its sample, this clonotype was seen many times. The CDR3 DNA reads TGTGCCAGCAGCAGGGACAGGGATCAGCCCCAGCATTTT. Its translation is CASSRDRDQPQHF. The genes are TRBV7-2 and TRBJ1-5; TRBD1 agrees at 9 bases. V shed 5 bases and J 5 bases; nucleotides not matched to a gene: 1. Germline CDR1 is SGHTA and CDR2 is FQGNSA. CDR3 size: 13 residues.

This clonotype was counted many times. The J gene is TRBJ1-5, the V gene TRBV29-1, with D perhaps matching TRBD1 (6 bases). The length of the CDR3 is 12 residues. Trimming shortened V by 6 bases and J by 4 bases, and 10 bases separated the two germline ends. From germline, CDR1 is SQVTM and CDR2 ANQGSEA. CDR3 residues: CSVGGQNQPQHF. The CDR3 bases are TGCAGCGTGGGAGGACAGAATCAGCCCCAGCATTTT.

This clonotype was picked up many times. The V and J genes are TRBV7-2 and TRBJ2-1; 7 nucleotides line up with TRBD1. Germline loops: CDR1 SGHTA, CDR2 FQGNSA. The CDR3 extends over 12 amino acids. Trimming removed 1 base from V and 12 bases from J; junction bases left unmatched: 3. CDR3 nucleotide sequence: TGTGCCAGCAGCTTAGTAGGGGGCGGGCAGTTCTTC. The encoded protein is CASSLVGGGQFF.

This clonotype has a count of ten or more. This chain uses TRBV28 with TRBJ1-1, with TRBD1 identical over 7 bases. Looked up from germline, CDR1 is MDHEN and CDR2 is SYDVKM. Losses at the gene ends were 10 bases for V and 2 bases for J; bases not matched to a gene: 4. The CDR3 length is 12 residues. The CDR3 region is CATRQGNTEAFF. CDR3 nucleotide sequence: TGTGCCACCAGACAGGGAAACACTGAAGCTTTCTTT. Drawing the rest from reference TRBV28 and TRBJ1-1, the complete variable domain is DVKVTQSSRYLVKRTGEKVFLECVQDMDHENMFWYRQDPGLGLRLIYFSYDVKMKEKGDIPEGYSVSREKKERFSLILESASTNQTSMYLCATRQGNTEAFFGQGTRLTVV.

This clonotype was seen at least ten times. The J gene is TRBJ1-1, the V gene TRBV20-1; 9 bases map to TRBD1. This CDR3 region has 15 residues. V was clipped by 5 bases and J by 0 bases; unmatched bases: 7. CDR1 is DFQATT, CDR2 SNEGSKA, per germline (reference sequence). CDR3 coding DNA: TGCAGTGCTGGGACAGGGAAGGGCATGAACACTGAAGCTTTCTTT. Encoded protein: CSAGTGKGMNTEAFF.

The table lists this clonotype with many counts. The rearrangement links TRBV7-2 to TRBJ2-5, with 11 bases that match TRBD2. The CDR3 loop spans 14 amino acids. V lost 4 bases to trimming and J lost 6 bases; unmatched junction nucleotides: 4. Germline CDR1 and CDR2: SGHTA and FQGNSA. The CDR3 protein is CASSSSGGLKTQYF. DNA of the CDR3: TGTGCCAGCAGCTCTAGCGGGGGGCTGAAGACCCAGTACTTC.

This clonotype was detected many times. The chain has TRBV6-5 and TRBJ1-1; D is possibly TRBD1 (5 bases). The CDR3 loop spans 15 amino acids. Germline loops: CDR1 MNHEY, CDR2 SVGAGI. Deletions cut 3 bases from V and 5 bases from J, with 16 bases between. CDR3 nucleotide sequence: TGTGCCAGCAGTTATTTCATGGGGGGGGGGACTGAAGCTTTCTTT. Translated: CASSYFMGGGTEAFF.

This clonotype was counted many times. V usage is TRBV7-3 and J usage is TRBJ2-3; 7 bases are shared with TRBD2. CDR1 is SGHTA and CDR2 is FQGTGA in the germline V gene. The CDR3 extends over 16 amino acids. Trimming took 5 bases from V and 4 from J; bases not matched to a gene: 12. CDR3 nucleotide sequence: TGTGCCAGCAGCCCTACCGGGGGTGGGGGGGCAGATACGCAGTATTTT. Translating it yields CASSPTGGGGADTQYF.

Only a few counts were recorded for this clonotype. The rearrangement joins TRBV12-3 or TRBV12-4 to TRBJ1-4; 8 bases match TRBD1. J lost 10 bases, V lost 3 bases, and 4 bases had no gene match. The CDR3 consists of 13 residues. Here the CDR3 DNA reads TGTGCCAGCAGTTTGGGACAGGCGGGAAAACTGTTTTTT. This translates into CASSLGQAGKLFF.

This clonotype was counted a few times. The chain recombines TRBV30 with TRBJ1-1; D possibly corresponds to TRBD1 (5 bases). There are 11 residues in the CDR3. Trimming removed 4 bases at V and 4 bases at J, with 7 bases between. Germline values: CDR1 GTSNPN, CDR2 SVGIG (reference sequence). The CDR3 coding sequence is TGTGCCTGGAATAGGGGCACTGAAGCTTTCTTT. The encoded protein is CAWNRGTEAFF.

The CDR3 is CASSQVHTDVTEAFF. CDR3 nucleotide sequence: TGCGCCAGCAGCCAAGTCCATACGGATGTCACTGAAGCTTTCTTT. The V and J genes are TRBV4-3 and TRBJ1-1; no clear D. The germline gives CDR1 LGHNA, CDR2 YSLEER. CDR3 size: 15 residues. Trimming stripped 1 base from V and 4 bases from J, with 13 bases between.

This clonotype was seen repeatedly, ten times or more. This chain uses TRBV7-8 with TRBJ2-7; D is possibly TRBD1 (6 bases). CDR1 and CDR2 from the germline V gene are SGHVS and FQNEAQ. Trimming took 1 base from V and 4 from J, leaving 11 bases between them. This CDR3 comprises 14 residues. CDR3 sequence reads: CASSLETGSYEQYF. In DNA, the CDR3 is TGTGCCAGCAGCTTAGAGACAGGTTCATACGAGCAGTACTTC.